The 26 T cell receptor beta chains below come from one sample, sequenced in a study of Graves' ophthalmopathy and Graves' hyperthyroidism. The authors amplified TCR beta CDR3 regions, and they did so from RNA transcripts for repertoire sequencing. RT-PCR with HTBI primers came first, then second-round multiplex PCR. TCRdb itself ran the multiplex PCR reads through MiXCR, one entry per CDR3 protein. The repertoire holds approximately 700,000 distinct CDR3 sequences, with roughly two fifths as singletons. The source material was peripheral blood. The source of these receptors is an adult man with Graves' ophthalmopathy.

A note on this clonotype: A much larger clone sits a single nucleotide away, making a read error possible. This chain connects TRBV15 to TRBJ1-2; TRBD1 matches 8 bases. Germline CDR1 LNHNV, CDR2 YYDKDF (reference sequence). The trim removed 5 bases at V and 6 bases at J, leaving 5 bases unmatched. The CDR3 extends over 13 amino acids. CDR3 bases: TGTGCCACCAGCTTAGCCAGGGGGCATGGCTACACCTTC. Encoded protein: CATSLARGHGYTF.

Remarks on this clonotype: One end of the junction is discordant with germline, which a read error may explain. The chain combines TRBV7-3 with TRBJ1-1; D ambiguous. Per germline, CDR1 SGHTA and CDR2 FQGTGA. This CDR3 is built from 14 residues. CDR3 residues: CASSGGFVNTEAFF. CDR3 DNA: TGCGCCAGCAGCGGCGGGTTTGTGAACACTGAAGCTTTCTTT.

With respect to this clonotype: It is unclear where the CDR3 begins or ends on the DNA, so no DNA is shown, and the CDR3 is as TCRdb lists it. The chain joins TRBV25-1 to TRBJ2-2; the DNA was not used to check the table's D call, TRBD1. The CDR3 spans 16 amino acids, including both terminal residues. Germline V lookup: CDR1 MGHDK, CDR2 SYGVNS. The CDR3 loop reads CASSQVAQGNTGELLF.

The chain employs TRBV25-1 and TRBJ1-2, with D possibly being TRBD1 (5 bases). CDR1 is MGHDK and CDR2 is SYGVNS in the germline V gene. The V and J ends lost 5 bases and 6 bases respectively, with 10 bases between them. The CDR3 is 12 residues long. Here the CDR3 DNA reads TGTGCCAGCAGTTCGACAGATCATGGCTACACCTTC. Its translation is CASSSTDHGYTF.

This clonotype was seen more than once but under ten times. This chain connects TRBV7-9 to TRBJ1-1; possibly TRBD1 for D (5 bases). Germline CDR1 reads SEHNR; CDR2 reads FQNEAQ (reference sequence). Trimming removed 6 bases at V and 10 bases at J, with 18 bases between. The CDR3 runs to 13 residues. Here the CDR3 DNA reads TGTGCCAGCAGTGACCCCCGGGAGGGGCGAGCTTTCTTT. Amino acids: CASSDPREGRAFF.

This clonotype occurred many times. The chain recombines TRBV7-6 with TRBJ2-5; D is possibly TRBD1 (6 bases). There are 13 residues in the CDR3. V was pared by 5 bases and J by 3 bases, with 10 bases between. From germline, CDR1 is SGHVS and CDR2 FNYEAQ. The CDR3: CASSTGKEETQYF. CDR3 bases: TGTGCCAGCAGCACAGGGAAGGAAGAGACCCAGTACTTC. Combining the CDR3 with reference TRBV7-6 and TRBJ2-5 gives the whole variable domain GAGVSQSPRYKVTKRGQDVALRCDPISGHVSLYWYRQALGQGPEFLTYFNYEAQQDKSGLPNDRFSAERPEGSISTLTIQRTEQRDSAMYRCASSTGKEETQYFGPGTRLLVL.

The V and J genes are TRBV7-3 and TRBJ1-1; D remains unclear. V shed 7 bases and J shed 1 base, with 13 bases lying between them. This CDR3 is 14 amino acids long. Germline V gene data show CDR1 as SGHTA and CDR2 as FQGTGA. The CDR3 region has the DNA TGTGCCAGCACACCGGGCCCGGCGAACACTGAAGCTTTCTTT. Translation: CASTPGPANTEAFF.

The table lists this clonotype with a few counts. The chain combines TRBV7-8 with TRBJ1-2; the D gene is possibly TRBD1 (6 bases). The germline V gene has CDR1 SGHVS and CDR2 FQNEAQ. V lost 0 bases and J 0 bases, leaving 11 bases between the germline ends. The CDR3 is made up of 16 amino acids. CDR3 in DNA: TGTGCCAGCAGCTTAGCGGTTGAGGGGGCTAACTATGGCTACACCTTC. The encoded protein is CASSLAVEGANYGYTF. Supplemented by reference TRBV7-8 and TRBJ1-2, the full variable domain reads GAGVSQSPRYKVAKRGQDVALRCDPISGHVSLFWYQQALGQGPEFLTYFQNEAQLDKSGLPSDRFFAERPEGSVSTLKIQRTQQEDSAVYLCASSLAVEGANYGYTFGSGTRLTVV.

The chain joins TRBV11-1 to TRBJ2-7, with 10 bases lining up with TRBD2. Germline V gives CDR1 SGHAT, CDR2 FQDESV (reference sequence). V was clipped by 4 bases and J by 7 bases; unmatched bases: 10. The CDR3 has 15 amino acids. The CDR3 DNA reads as TGTGCCAGCAGCTCCGGACTAGCGGCCAACAATGAGCAGTACTTC. This translates into CASSSGLAANNEQYF. The variable domain in full, completed from reference TRBV11-1 and TRBJ2-7, reads EAEVAQSPRYKITEKSQAVAFWCDPISGHATLYWYRQILGQGPELLVQFQDESVVDDSQLPKDRFSAERLKGVDSTLKIQPAELGDSAMYLCASSSGLAANNEQYFGPGTRLTVT.

The V gene is TRBV20-1, the J gene TRBJ2-3, with D possibly called TRBD1 or TRBD2 (5 bases each). The CDR3 is 13 residues long. Per the germline V gene, CDR1 is DFQATT and CDR2 is SNEGSKA (reference sequence). Trimming stripped 5 bases from V and 1 base from J, with 10 bases between. The CDR3 loop reads CSAASGRTDTQYF. CDR3 DNA: TGCAGTGCTGCCTCGGGGCGCACAGATACGCAGTATTTT.

This clonotype occurred a few times. The gene calls are TRBV13 and TRBJ2-5, with 9 bases that match TRBD1. Germline CDR1 is PRHDT and CDR2 is FYEKMQ (reference sequence). There are 15 residues in the CDR3. With 5 bases clipped from V and 1 base from J, the junction kept 5 bases outside the gene matches. This chain's CDR3 is CASSARTGAQETQYF. CDR3 DNA: TGTGCCAGCAGCGCCAGGACAGGGGCCCAAGAGACCCAGTACTTC.

J is TRBJ1-1 and V is TRBV11-3; perhaps TRBD1 as D (6 bases). The V gene lost 6 bases and the J gene lost 0 bases, with 20 bases spanning the gap. Germline CDR1 SGHNT, CDR2 YENEEA. The CDR3 has 17 residues. This CDR3 is CASRLALRGAVNTEAFF. The CDR3 nucleotides are TGTGCCAGCAGGCTTGCACTGCGGGGGGCGGTGAACACTGAAGCTTTCTTT.

This clonotype came up many times. One end of the junction fails to match germline, which may point to a read error. The V gene is TRBV10-3, the J gene TRBJ1-4; D is ambiguous. The length of the CDR3 is 12 residues. CDR1 and CDR2 from the germline V gene are ENHRY and SYGVKD. In DNA, the CDR3 is TGTGCCAGCAGTTCTCAGAATGAAAAACTGTTTTTT. This sequence encodes CASSSQNEKLFF.

In its sample, this clonotype was seen a few times. J is TRBJ1-1 and V is TRBV5-1; no firm D call. CDR3 length: 18 residues. The ends were cut back, 4 bases at V and 1 base at J, with 23 bases in the middle. Germline values: CDR1 SGHRS, CDR2 YFSETQ. The CDR3 bases are TGCGCCAGCAGCCAAGAACGTGGAGGAACCAGAACGAACACTGAAGCTTTCTTT. Its translation is CASSQERGGTRTNTEAFF. Using reference TRBV5-1 and TRBJ1-1 for the parts outside the CDR3, the full variable domain is KAGVTQTPRYLIKTRGQQVTLSCSPISGHRSVSWYQQTPGQGLQFLFEYFSETQRNKGNFPGRFSGRQFSNSRSEMNVSTLELGDSALYLCASSQERGGTRTNTEAFFGQGTRLTVV.

This chain links TRBV9 with TRBJ2-5; D remains ambiguous. Germline V CDR1 and CDR2: SGDLS, YYNGEE. The CDR3 length is 16 residues. Trimming removed 0 bases at V and 7 bases at J, with 19 bases between. This CDR3 reads CASSVGAIQERGTQYF. CDR3 nucleotide sequence: TGTGCCAGCAGCGTAGGGGCGATCCAGGAGAGAGGGACCCAGTACTTC.

The sample holds a few counts of this clonotype. V usage is TRBV5-1 and J usage is TRBJ2-7; 8 bases align to TRBD2. Germline V CDR1 and CDR2: SGHRS, YFSETQ. After removal of 4 bases from V and 2 bases from J, the junction contained 8 bases not matched to a gene. The CDR3 extends over 15 amino acids. The CDR3 sequence: CASSVGGTSPYEQYF. The CDR3 nucleotides read TGCGCCAGCAGCGTTGGGGGGACTAGTCCCTACGAGCAGTACTTC.

The chain couples TRBV20-1 to TRBJ2-7; D might be TRBD2 (7 bases). The V end lost 6 bases, the J end lost 5 bases, and 17 bases lay between the germline ends. The CDR3 has 13 residues. From germline, CDR1 is DFQATT and CDR2 SNEGSKA (reference sequence). CDR3 residues: CSASGGDWDEQYF. CDR3 nucleotide sequence: TGCAGTGCGTCGGGGGGCGATTGGGACGAGCAGTACTTC.

The chain carries TRBV5-6 and TRBJ2-7, with a possible D match to TRBD2 (5 bases). This CDR3 has 15 amino acids. V lost 4 bases to trimming and J lost 2 bases, with 16 bases between them. Germline assignment: CDR1 SGHDT and CDR2 YYEEEE. The CDR3 DNA reads TGTGCCAGCAGCGCGGACTTTATAGCCCCCTACGAGCAGTACTTC. Its protein product is CASSADFIAPYEQYF.

As for this clonotype: An end of the junction does not agree with germline; a read error may underlie this. V and J are TRBV29-1 and TRBJ2-6; perhaps D is TRBD1 or TRBD2 (5 bases each). The length of the CDR3 is 14 residues. Germline CDR1 SQVTM, CDR2 ANQGSEA. The CDR3 loop reads CSVTPTPGGNVLTF. The DNA of the CDR3 is TGCAGCGTTACACCGACCCCTGGGGGCAACGTCCTGACTTTC. The whole variable domain, filled in from reference TRBV29-1 and TRBJ2-6, reads SAVISQKPSRDICQRGTSLTIQCQVDSQVTMMFWYRQQPGQSLTLIATANQGSEATYESGFVIDKFPISRPNLTFSTLTVSNMSPEDSSIYLCSVTPTPGGNVLTFGAGSRLTVL.

This rearrangement joins TRBV19 to TRBJ2-7; 9 bases map to TRBD1. Losses at the gene ends were 6 bases for V and 5 bases for J; bases not matched to a gene: 8. The length of the CDR3 is 14 residues. Germline V gene lookup returns CDR1 LNHDA and CDR2 SQIVND (reference sequence). The CDR3 sequence is CASSSGQGSHEQYF. Here the CDR3 DNA reads TGTGCCAGTAGCTCGGGACAGGGTAGCCACGAGCAGTACTTC.

The rearrangement links TRBV20-1 to TRBJ2-7; 11 bases line up with TRBD2. Trimming removed 0 bases from V and 7 bases from J; junction bases left unmatched: 14. The CDR3 length is 17 residues. CDR1 is DFQATT, CDR2 SNEGSKA, per germline (reference sequence). The CDR3 sequence: CSARDQRASGGTGEQYF. The CDR3 nucleotides are TGCAGTGCTAGAGATCAAAGGGCTAGCGGGGGGACCGGGGAGCAGTACTTC.

About this clonotype itself: This sequence may be a read error, since a much larger clone differs from it by one base. Written as DNA, the CDR3 is TGCGGTGCCACGACAGGGGACTATGGCTACACCTTC. It specifies CGATTGDYGYTF. The chain uses TRBV20-1 and TRBJ1-2; 8 bases match TRBD1. From germline, CDR1 is DFQATT and CDR2 SNEGSKA (reference sequence). This CDR3 comprises 12 residues.

About this clonotype: A clone one base away is much larger, so this may be a read error. The V call is TRBV2, the J call TRBJ1-1; 7 positions match TRBD1. Germline CDR1 reads SNHLY; CDR2 reads FYNNEI. The CDR3 loop spans 15 amino acids. CDR3 coding DNA: TGTGCCAGCAGTGAACCCGGACAGGCGAACACTGAAGCTTCCTTT. This gives the protein CASSEPGQANTEASF. Combining the CDR3 with reference TRBV2 and TRBJ1-1 gives the whole variable domain EPEVTQTPSHQVTQMGQEVILRCVPISNHLYFYWYRQILGQKVEFLVSFYNNEISEKSEIFDDQFSVERPDGSNFTLKIRSTKLEDSAMYFCASSEPGQANTEASFGQGTRLTVV.

The chain employs TRBV2 and TRBJ1-3; possible D gene TRBD1, 5 bases. There are 14 residues in the CDR3. V lost 0 bases, J lost 10 bases, and 13 bases lay in between. The germline V gene has CDR1 SNHLY and CDR2 FYNNEI. The CDR3 spells CASSEAGVVETIYF. CDR3 bases: TGTGCCAGCAGTGAAGCGGGGGTAGTGGAGACCATATATTTT.

The chain employs TRBV2 and TRBJ1-1; a possible D gene is TRBD1 (6 bases). With 5 bases removed from V and 1 base from J, the gap between germline ends came to 14 bases. CDR3 length: 15 residues. Germline V gene lookup returns CDR1 SNHLY and CDR2 FYNNEI. The CDR3: CASSFGGAGNTEAFF. The CDR3 nucleotides read TGTGCCAGCAGTTTCGGGGGGGCTGGGAACACTGAAGCTTTCTTT.

At least ten counts were recorded for this clonotype. The CDR3 DNA sequence: TGTGCCAGCAGCAAAGGGGTGAGCACTGAAGCTTTCTTT. It yields the protein CASSKGVSTEAFF. The V gene is TRBV14, the J gene TRBJ1-1; tentatively, D is TRBD1 (5 bases). The CDR3 has 13 amino acids. The V end lost 5 bases, the J end lost 4 bases, and 11 bases lay between the germline ends. Germline values: CDR1 SGHDN, CDR2 FVKESK.